This T cell receptor beta chain was identified in a study of T cells in Graves' hyperthyroidism and ophthalmopathy. The CDR3 regions of TCR beta were amplified from RNA transcripts. The HTBI primer set served for first-round RT-PCR of the TCR CDR3. TCRdb reprocessed the multiplex PCR reads with MiXCR, giving one entry per CDR3 protein. Of about 290,000 distinct CDR3 sequences listed, more than 15% are singletons. This CDR3 has 20 residues. CDR1 and CDR2 (germline): MDHEN, SYDVKM. V shed 6 bases and J shed 2 bases, with 29 bases lying between them. This clonotype was observed a single time. Source material: blood. The receptor comes from a woman aged 55-75 years with Graves' ophthalmopathy. The chain joins TRBV28 to TRBJ2-4; tentative D call: TRBD2 (8 bases). The CDR3 DNA sequence: TGTGCCAGCAGCTGGAGCCAGGGGGGTCCGGGAGGGCCCTCCAAAAACATTCAGTACTTC. Its protein is CASSWSQGGPGGPSKNIQYF.